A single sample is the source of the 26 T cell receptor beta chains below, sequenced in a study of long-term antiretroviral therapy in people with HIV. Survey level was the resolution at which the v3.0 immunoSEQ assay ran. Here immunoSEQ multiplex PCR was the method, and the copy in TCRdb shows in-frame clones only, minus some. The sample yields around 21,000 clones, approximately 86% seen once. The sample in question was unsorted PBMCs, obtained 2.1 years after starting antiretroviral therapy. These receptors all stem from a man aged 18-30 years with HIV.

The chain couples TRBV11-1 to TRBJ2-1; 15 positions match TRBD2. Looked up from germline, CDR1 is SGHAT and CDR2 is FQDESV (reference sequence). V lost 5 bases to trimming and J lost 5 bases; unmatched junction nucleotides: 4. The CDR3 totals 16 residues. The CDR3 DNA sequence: TGTGCCAGCAGCCACCGGACTAGCGGGGGGGACAATGAGCAGTTCTTC. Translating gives CASSHRTSGGDNEQFF.

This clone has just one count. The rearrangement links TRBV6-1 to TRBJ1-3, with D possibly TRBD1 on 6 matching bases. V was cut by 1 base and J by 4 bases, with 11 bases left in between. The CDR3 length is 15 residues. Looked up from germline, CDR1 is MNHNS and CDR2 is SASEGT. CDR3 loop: CASSEDGGPGNTIYF. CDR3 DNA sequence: TGTGCCAGCAGTGAAGATGGGGGGCCAGGAAACACCATATATTTT.

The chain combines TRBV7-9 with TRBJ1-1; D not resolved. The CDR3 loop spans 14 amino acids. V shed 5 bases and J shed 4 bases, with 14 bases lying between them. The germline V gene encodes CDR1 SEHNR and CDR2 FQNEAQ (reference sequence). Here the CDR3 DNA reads TGTGCCAGCAGCCCTCGGAGGGCAGGCACTGAAGCTTTCTTT. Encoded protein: CASSPRRAGTEAFF.

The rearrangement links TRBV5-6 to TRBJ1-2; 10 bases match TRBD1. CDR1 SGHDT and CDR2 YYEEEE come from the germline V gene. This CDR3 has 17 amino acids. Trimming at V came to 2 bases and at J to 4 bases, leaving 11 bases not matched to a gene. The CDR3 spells CASSFGTGVPVGYGYTF. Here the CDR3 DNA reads TGTGCCAGCAGCTTCGGGACAGGGGTCCCTGTAGGCTATGGCTACACCTTC.

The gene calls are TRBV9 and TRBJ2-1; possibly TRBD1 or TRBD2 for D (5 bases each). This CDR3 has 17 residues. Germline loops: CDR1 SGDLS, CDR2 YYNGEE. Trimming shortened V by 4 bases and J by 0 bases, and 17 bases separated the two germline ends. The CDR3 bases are TGTGCCAGCAGCCCCATAACCCTGGGGGACTCCTACAATGAGCAGTTCTTC. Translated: CASSPITLGDSYNEQFF.

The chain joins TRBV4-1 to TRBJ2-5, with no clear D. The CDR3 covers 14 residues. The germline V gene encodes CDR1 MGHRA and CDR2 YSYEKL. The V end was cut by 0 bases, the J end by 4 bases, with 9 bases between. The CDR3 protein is CASSQEVVVETQYF. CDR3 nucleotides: TGCGCCAGCAGCCAAGAAGTCGTGGTAGAGACCCAGTACTTC.

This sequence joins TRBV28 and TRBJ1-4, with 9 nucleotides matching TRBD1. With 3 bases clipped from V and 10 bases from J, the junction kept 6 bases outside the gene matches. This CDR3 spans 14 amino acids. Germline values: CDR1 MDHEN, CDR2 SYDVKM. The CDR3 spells CASSLGDRGGKLFF. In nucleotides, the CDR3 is TGTGCCAGCAGTTTGGGAGACAGGGGGGGAAAACTGTTTTTT.

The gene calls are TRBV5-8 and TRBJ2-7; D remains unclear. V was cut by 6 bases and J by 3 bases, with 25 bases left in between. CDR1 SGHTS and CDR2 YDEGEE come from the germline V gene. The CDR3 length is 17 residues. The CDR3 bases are TGTGCCAGCACCTTTGGCCCCGACGGTGCCAACAGCTACGAGCAGTACTTC. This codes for CASTFGPDGANSYEQYF. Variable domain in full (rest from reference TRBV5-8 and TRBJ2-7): EAGVTQSPTHLIKTRGQQATLRCSPISGHTSVYWYQQALGLGLQFLLWYDEGEERNRGNFPPRFSGRQFPNYSSELNVNALELEDSALYLCASTFGPDGANSYEQYFGPGTRLTVT.

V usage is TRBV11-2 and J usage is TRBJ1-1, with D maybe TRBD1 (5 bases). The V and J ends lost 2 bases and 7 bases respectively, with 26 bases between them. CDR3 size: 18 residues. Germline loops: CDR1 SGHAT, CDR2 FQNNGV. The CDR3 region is CASSLSGFVREHLGEAFF. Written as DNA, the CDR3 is TGTGCCAGCAGCTTATCGGGGTTCGTCAGGGAGCACTTGGGTGAAGCTTTCTTT.

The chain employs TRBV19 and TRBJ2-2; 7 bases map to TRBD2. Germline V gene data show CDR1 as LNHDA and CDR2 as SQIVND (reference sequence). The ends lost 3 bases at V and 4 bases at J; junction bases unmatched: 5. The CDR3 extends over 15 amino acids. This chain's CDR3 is CASSIQRGSTGELFF. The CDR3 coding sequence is TGTGCCAGTAGTATCCAGCGGGGTAGCACCGGGGAGCTGTTTTTT.

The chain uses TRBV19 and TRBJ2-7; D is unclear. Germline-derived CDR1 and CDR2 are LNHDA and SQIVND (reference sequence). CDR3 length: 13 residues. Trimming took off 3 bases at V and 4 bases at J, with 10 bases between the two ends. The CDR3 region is CASSILEGYEQYF. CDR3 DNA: TGTGCCAGTAGTATTTTGGAAGGGTACGAGCAGTACTTC.

CDR3 loop: CASDSGTEAFF. CDR3 sequence (DNA): TGTGCCTCCGACAGCGGGACTGAAGCTTTCTTT. This rearrangement joins TRBV6-6 to TRBJ1-1; possibly TRBD1 for D (5 bases). Germline V CDR1 and CDR2: MNHNY, SVGAGI (reference sequence). V lost 11 bases, J lost 5 bases, and 12 bases lay in between. This CDR3 has 11 amino acids.

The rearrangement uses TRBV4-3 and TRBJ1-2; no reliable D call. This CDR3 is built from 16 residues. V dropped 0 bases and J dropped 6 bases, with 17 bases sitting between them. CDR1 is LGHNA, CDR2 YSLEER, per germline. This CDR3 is CASSQEFWGISDGYTF. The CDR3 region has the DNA TGCGCCAGCAGCCAAGAGTTCTGGGGAATCTCGGATGGCTACACCTTC.

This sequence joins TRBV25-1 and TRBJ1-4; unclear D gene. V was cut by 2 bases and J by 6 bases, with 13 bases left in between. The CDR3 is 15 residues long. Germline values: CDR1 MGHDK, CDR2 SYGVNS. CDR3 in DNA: TGTGCCAGCAGTGAACCCGGGTCTCTGTATGAAAAACTGTTTTTT. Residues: CASSEPGSLYEKLFF.

The CDR3 sequence: CSAEGRGTQYF. DNA for the CDR3: TGCAGTGCTGAGGGGAGGGGTACGCAGTATTTT. The genes are TRBV20-1 and TRBJ2-3; 7 bases are shared with TRBD2. V was clipped by 5 bases and J by 8 bases; unmatched bases: 4. There are 11 residues in the CDR3. From germline, CDR1 is DFQATT and CDR2 SNEGSKA (reference sequence).

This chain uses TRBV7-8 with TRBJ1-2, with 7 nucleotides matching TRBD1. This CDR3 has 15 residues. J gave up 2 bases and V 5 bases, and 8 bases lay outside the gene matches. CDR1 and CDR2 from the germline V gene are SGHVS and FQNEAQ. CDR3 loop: CASSLPRTGNYGYTF. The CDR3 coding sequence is TGTGCCAGCAGCCTTCCCCGGACAGGCAACTATGGCTACACCTTC.

In DNA form, the CDR3 reads TGTGCCAGCATCGGAGACACCTATGGCTACACCTTC. It is translated as CASIGDTYGYTF. The chain recombines TRBV7-2 with TRBJ1-2; D gene ambiguous. There are 12 residues in the CDR3. Trimming pared 7 bases from V and 4 bases from J, leaving 10 bases between. Looked up from germline, CDR1 is SGHTA and CDR2 is FQGNSA.

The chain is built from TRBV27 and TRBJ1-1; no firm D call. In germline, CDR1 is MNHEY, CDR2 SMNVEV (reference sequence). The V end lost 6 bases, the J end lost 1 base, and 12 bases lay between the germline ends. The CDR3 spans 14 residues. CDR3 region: CASRRGEGNTEAFF. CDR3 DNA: TGTGCCAGCAGGCGGGGTGAGGGGAACACTGAAGCTTTCTTT.

Here the CDR3 DNA reads TGTGCCAGCAGACAGGGGAGGATCGACAATGAGCAGTTCTTC. It codes for CASRQGRIDNEQFF. The rearrangement joins TRBV2 to TRBJ2-1, with a possible D match to TRBD1 (7 bases). The V gene's germline CDR1 is SNHLY and CDR2 FYNNEI. The CDR3 loop spans 14 amino acids. Trimming stripped 6 bases from V and 5 bases from J, with 14 bases between. Filled out from reference TRBV2 and TRBJ2-1, the complete variable domain reads EPEVTQTPSHQVTQMGQEVILRCVPISNHLYFYWYRQILGQKVEFLVSFYNNEISEKSEIFDDQFSVERPDGSNFTLKIRSTKLEDSAMYFCASRQGRIDNEQFFGPGTRLTVL.

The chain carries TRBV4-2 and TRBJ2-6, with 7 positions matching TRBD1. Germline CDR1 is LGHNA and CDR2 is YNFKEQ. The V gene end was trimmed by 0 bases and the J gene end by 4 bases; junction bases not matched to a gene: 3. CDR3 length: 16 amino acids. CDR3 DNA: TGTGCCAGCAGCCAAGAAACAGGGGAAGGGGCCAACGTCCTGACTTTC. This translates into CASSQETGEGANVLTF.

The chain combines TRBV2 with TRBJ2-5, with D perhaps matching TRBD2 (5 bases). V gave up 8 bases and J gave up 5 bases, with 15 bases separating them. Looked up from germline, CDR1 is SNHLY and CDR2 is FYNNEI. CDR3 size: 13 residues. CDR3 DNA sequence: TGTGCCAGCCCGATGAGGGAAATGGAGACCCAGTACTTC. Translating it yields CASPMREMETQYF.

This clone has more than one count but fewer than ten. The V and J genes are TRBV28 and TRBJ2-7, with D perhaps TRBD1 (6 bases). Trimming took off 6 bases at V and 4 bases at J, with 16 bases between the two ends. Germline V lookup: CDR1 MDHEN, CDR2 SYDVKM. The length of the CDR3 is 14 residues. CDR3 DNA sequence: TGTGCCAGCAGGCTGAATCCACAGGGTTACGAGCAGTACTTC. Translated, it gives CASRLNPQGYEQYF.

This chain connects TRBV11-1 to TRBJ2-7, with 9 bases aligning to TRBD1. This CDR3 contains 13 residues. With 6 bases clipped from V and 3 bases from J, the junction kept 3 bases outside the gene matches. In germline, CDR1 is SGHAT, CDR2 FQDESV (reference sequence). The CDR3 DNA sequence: TGTGCCAGCAGGGACAGGGGAAGCTACGAGCAGTACTTC. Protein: CASRDRGSYEQYF.

The CDR3 DNA reads as TGTGCCAGTAGTGAGGGACAGGGGCTAACCCAGTACTTC. Amino acid sequence: CASSEGQGLTQYF. The chain couples TRBV19 to TRBJ2-5; TRBD1 matches at 10 bases. V lost 5 bases, J lost 8 bases, and 5 bases stayed unmatched. The germline V gene encodes CDR1 LNHDA and CDR2 SQIVND (reference sequence). The CDR3 runs to 13 residues.

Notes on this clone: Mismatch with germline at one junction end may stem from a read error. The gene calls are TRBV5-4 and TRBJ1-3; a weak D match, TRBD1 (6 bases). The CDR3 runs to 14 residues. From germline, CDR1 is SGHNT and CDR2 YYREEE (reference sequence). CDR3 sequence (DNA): TGCGCCAGCAGCCAAGGGGGGGCTGGAAACACCATATATTTT. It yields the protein CASSQGGAGNTIYF.

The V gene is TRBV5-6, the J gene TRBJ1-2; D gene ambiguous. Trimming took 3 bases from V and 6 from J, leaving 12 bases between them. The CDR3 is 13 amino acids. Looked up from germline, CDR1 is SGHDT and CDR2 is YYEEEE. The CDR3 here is CASSSSMGDGYTF. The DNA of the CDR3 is TGTGCCAGCAGCTCCTCAATGGGAGATGGCTACACCTTC.